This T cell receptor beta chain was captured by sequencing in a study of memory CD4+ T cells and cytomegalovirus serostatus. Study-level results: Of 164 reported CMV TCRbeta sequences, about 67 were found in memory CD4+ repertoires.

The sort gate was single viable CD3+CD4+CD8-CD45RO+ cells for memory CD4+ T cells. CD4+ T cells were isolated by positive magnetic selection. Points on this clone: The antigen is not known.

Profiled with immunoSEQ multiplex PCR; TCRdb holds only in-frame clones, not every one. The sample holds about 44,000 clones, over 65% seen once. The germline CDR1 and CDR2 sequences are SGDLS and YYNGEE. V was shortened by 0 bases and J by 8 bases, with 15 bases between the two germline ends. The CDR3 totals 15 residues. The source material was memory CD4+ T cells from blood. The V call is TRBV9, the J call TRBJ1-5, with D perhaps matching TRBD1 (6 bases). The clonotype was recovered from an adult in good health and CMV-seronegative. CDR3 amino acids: CASSVGSGGAEPQHF. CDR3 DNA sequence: TGTGCCAGCAGCGTAGGTTCGGGGGGCGCTGAGCCCCAGCATTTT.